The 7 T cell receptor beta chains listed next were all sequenced from one sample in a study of cytomegalovirus exposure and HLA in healthy donors. The PCR made use of 60 Vbeta and 13 Jbeta primers. Data came from immunoSEQ multiplex PCR; TCRdb stores just in-frame clones and leaves some out. The repertoire holds under 200,000 clones, with around 80% as singletons. The sample consisted of PBMCs. These receptors all come from a male donor in good health and CMV-seropositive.

The chain couples TRBV19 to TRBJ2-7, with 11 bases matching TRBD1. This CDR3 is 13 amino acids long. Germline trimming cut 10 bases from V and 3 bases from J; bases unmatched to any gene: 5. CDR1 and CDR2 from the germline V gene are LNHDA and SQIVND (reference sequence). The CDR3 here is CATTGTGGYEQYF. Written as DNA, the CDR3 is TGTGCCACTACCGGGACAGGGGGCTACGAGCAGTACTTC.

The gene calls are TRBV19 and TRBJ1-1, with D perhaps matching TRBD1 (5 bases). The V and J ends lost 5 bases and 5 bases respectively, with 18 bases between them. The CDR3 extends over 15 amino acids. Germline assignment: CDR1 LNHDA and CDR2 SQIVND (reference sequence). The CDR3 sequence is CASSVFGRRGTEAFF. The CDR3 nucleotides read TGTGCCAGTAGTGTCTTCGGGAGAAGGGGAACTGAAGCTTTCTTT.

The chain carries TRBV6-4 and TRBJ1-1; D is unclear. CDR3 size: 13 residues. Germline CDR1 MRHNA, CDR2 SNTAGT. V lost 4 bases to trimming and J lost 1 base, with 7 bases between them. DNA of the CDR3: TGTGCCAGCAGTGCGTCGTGGAACACTGAAGCTTTCTTT. As protein: CASSASWNTEAFF.

V is TRBV5-1 and J is TRBJ2-7; TRBD1 aligns across 7 bases. This CDR3 is 15 amino acids long. CDR1 and CDR2 (germline): SGHRS, YFSETQ. V gave up 2 bases and J gave up 2 bases; unmatched junction bases: 7. DNA of the CDR3: TGCGCCAGCAGCTTACACAGGGGACCTACCTACGAGCAGTACTTC. Its protein product is CASSLHRGPTYEQYF.

The V call is TRBV19, the J call TRBJ1-4, with no clear D. V was cut by 11 bases and J by 8 bases, with 18 bases left in between. The CDR3 has 13 amino acids. Germline V CDR1 and CDR2: LNHDA, SQIVND (reference sequence). CDR3 loop: CACAAGLWEKLFF. The DNA for the CDR3 is TGTGCCTGCGCTGCTGGGCTATGGGAAAAACTGTTTTTT.

The chain couples TRBV7-9 to TRBJ1-3, with a possible D match to TRBD1 (6 bases). With 4 bases removed from V and 3 bases from J, the gap between germline ends came to 13 bases. Germline V gives CDR1 SEHNR, CDR2 FQNEAQ (reference sequence). The CDR3 has 15 residues. The CDR3 is CASSSGQSFGNTIYF. CDR3 bases: TGTGCCAGCAGCTCGGGACAAAGCTTTGGAAACACCATATATTTT.

The rearrangement uses TRBV20-1 and TRBJ1-2; no definite D call. V was cut by 6 bases and J by 8 bases, with 13 bases left in between. This CDR3 spans 11 amino acids. Germline CDR1 and CDR2: DFQATT and SNEGSKA (reference sequence). In DNA form, the CDR3 reads TGCAGTGCAAAAAGTCCAGGCGGCTACACCTTC. Protein product: CSAKSPGGYTF.